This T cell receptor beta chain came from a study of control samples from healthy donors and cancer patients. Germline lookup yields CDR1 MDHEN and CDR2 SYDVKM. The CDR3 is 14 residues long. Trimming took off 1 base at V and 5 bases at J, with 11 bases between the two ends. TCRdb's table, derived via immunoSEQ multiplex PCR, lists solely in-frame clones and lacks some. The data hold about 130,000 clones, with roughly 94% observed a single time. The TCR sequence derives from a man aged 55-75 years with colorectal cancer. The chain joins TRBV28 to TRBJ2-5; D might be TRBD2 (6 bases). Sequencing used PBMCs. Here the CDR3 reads CASSLSGGVETQYF. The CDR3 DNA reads TGTGCCAGCAGTTTATCAGGAGGGGTTGAGACCCAGTACTTC.